What follows describes a single T cell receptor beta chain. The data belong to a study of blood T cells in healthy people across ages. Germline CDR1 reads SQVTM; CDR2 reads ANQGSEA. V was pared by 7 bases and J by 1 base, with 2 bases of the junction left unmatched. The CDR3 consists of 12 residues. The authors ran a second PCR of 7 to 11 cycles using a sample-barcoded 5' primer and a J-beta primer mix. MiXCR, run by TCRdb on the 5' RACE reads, gives a single entry per CDR3 protein. The sample includes about 1.4 million distinct CDR3 sequences, 55% to 75% of them seen just once. Sequencing was done on a sample of blood. The clonotype originates from a man younger than 30 in good health. The V and J genes are TRBV29-1 and TRBJ2-7; TRBD1 matches at 9 bases. CDR3 sequence: CSGTGASYEQYF. The DNA for the CDR3 is TGCAGCGGGACAGGGGCGTCCTACGAGCAGTACTTC.